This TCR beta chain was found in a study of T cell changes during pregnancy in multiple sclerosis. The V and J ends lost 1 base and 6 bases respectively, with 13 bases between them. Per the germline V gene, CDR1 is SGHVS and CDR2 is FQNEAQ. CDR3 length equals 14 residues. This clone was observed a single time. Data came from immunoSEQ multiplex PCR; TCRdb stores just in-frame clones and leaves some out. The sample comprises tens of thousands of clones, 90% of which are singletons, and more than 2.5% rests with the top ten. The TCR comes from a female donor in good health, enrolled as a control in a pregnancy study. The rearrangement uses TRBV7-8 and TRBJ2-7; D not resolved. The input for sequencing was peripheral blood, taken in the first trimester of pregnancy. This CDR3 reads CASSLGDKRTEQYF. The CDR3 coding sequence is TGTGCCAGCAGCTTAGGTGACAAAAGAACCGAGCAGTACTTC. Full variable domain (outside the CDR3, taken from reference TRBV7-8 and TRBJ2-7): GAGVSQSPRYKVAKRGQDVALRCDPISGHVSLFWYQQALGQGPEFLTYFQNEAQLDKSGLPSDRFFAERPEGSVSTLKIQRTQQEDSAVYLCASSLGDKRTEQYFGPGTRLTVT.